The 21 T cell receptor beta chains below come from one sample, sequenced in a study of early T cells in non-severe SARS-CoV-2 infection. Each CDR3 protein is one row after TCRdb ran MiXCR on the 5' RACE reads. The sample holds around 99,000 distinct CDR3 sequences, approximately 15% seen once. The sequences come from whole blood, collected at baseline. The receptors shown here come from an adult who was a healthcare worker with PCR-confirmed SARS-CoV-2 infection or an uninfected control (not recorded which).

The table lists this clonotype with a few counts. This chain uses TRBV6-2 or TRBV6-3 with TRBJ1-5; 8 bases match TRBD1. CDR1 is MNHEY, CDR2 SVGEGT, per germline. This CDR3 is 15 amino acids long. J gave up 1 base and V 5 bases, and 4 bases lay outside the gene matches. The DNA for the CDR3 is TGTGCCAGCAGTAGACAGGGGAAAAGCAATCAGCCCCAGCATTTT. Amino acids: CASSRQGKSNQPQHF.

The chain joins TRBV4-1 to TRBJ2-7; D is perhaps TRBD1 (5 bases). Germline CDR1 reads MGHRA; CDR2 reads YSYEKL. The CDR3 is 15 residues long. The V end lost 4 bases, the J end lost 2 bases, and 15 bases lay between the germline ends. CDR3 amino acids: CASSREPDKPYEQYF. CDR3 in DNA: TGCGCCAGCAGCCGGGAACCGGACAAGCCCTACGAGCAGTACTTC.

The chain joins TRBV14 to TRBJ2-4; TRBD1 aligns across 7 bases. In germline, CDR1 is SGHDN, CDR2 FVKESK. J was trimmed by 1 base and V by 1 base; bases with no gene match: 7. The length of the CDR3 is 17 residues. The CDR3 protein is CASSQAGQWTAKNIQYF. CDR3 in DNA: TGTGCCAGCAGCCAAGCGGGACAGTGGACGGCCAAAAACATTCAGTACTTC.

This clonotype was seen repeatedly, ten times or more. The chain combines TRBV19 with TRBJ2-6; perhaps TRBD2 as D (5 bases). Looked up from germline, CDR1 is LNHDA and CDR2 is SQIVND (reference sequence). This CDR3 comprises 15 residues. Trimming removed 5 bases at V and 2 bases at J, with 10 bases between. CDR3 coding DNA: TGTGCCAGTAGTCACGAGGAGGCTGGGGCCAACGTCCTGACTTTC. Residues: CASSHEEAGANVLTF.

V gene TRBV10-3 combines with J gene TRBJ2-1; 13 positions agree with TRBD2. Germline V gives CDR1 ENHRY, CDR2 SYGVKD. This CDR3 is built from 16 residues. Trimming cost V 7 bases and J 7 bases; bases outside gene matches: 10. CDR3 protein: CAIIATSGRAENEQFF. DNA for the CDR3: TGTGCCATCATCGCCACTAGCGGGAGGGCCGAGAATGAGCAGTTCTTC.

The table lists this clonotype with a few counts. The rearrangement links TRBV9 to TRBJ2-1; D not resolved. V shed 10 bases and J shed 9 bases, with 17 bases lying between them. This CDR3 spans 12 amino acids. CDR1 SGDLS and CDR2 YYNGEE come from the germline V gene. This CDR3 is CAPRSGSGEQFF. The CDR3 nucleotides read TGTGCCCCCCGCTCCGGTTCAGGTGAGCAGTTCTTC. Filled out from reference TRBV9 and TRBJ2-1, the complete variable domain reads DSGVTQTPKHLITATGQRVTLRCSPRSGDLSVYWYQQSLDQGLQFLIQYYNGEERAKGNILERFSAQQFPDLHSELNLSSLELGDSALYFCAPRSGSGEQFFGPGTRLTVL.

The chain employs TRBV28 and TRBJ2-7; the D gene is possibly TRBD1 (6 bases). Per germline, CDR1 MDHEN and CDR2 SYDVKM. V was cut by 6 bases and J by 4 bases, with 16 bases left in between. The length of the CDR3 is 14 residues. CDR3 sequence reads: CASRTGQTFYEQYF. CDR3 DNA sequence: TGTGCCAGCAGGACTGGACAGACCTTTTACGAGCAGTACTTC.

As for this clonotype: No conserved phenylalanine or tryptophan is present at the end of the CDR3, so a read error is the likely explanation. This chain connects TRBV10-3 to TRBJ2-3; a weak D match, TRBD2 (5 bases). The germline V and J ends were trimmed by 8 bases and 8 bases, with 17 bases remaining between them. CDR1 is ENHRY, CDR2 SYGVKD, per germline. CDR3 length: 13 residues. The CDR3 nucleotides are TGTGCCATCCTGTCAGTGGACGCGGGTACGCAGTATCTT. This gives the protein CAILSVDAGTQYL.

In regard to this clonotype: Germline and junction disagree at one end, which may indicate a read error. The chain has TRBV6-5 and TRBJ2-7; TRBD2 agrees at 7 bases. The CDR3 is made up of 19 amino acids. CDR1 MNHEY and CDR2 SVGAGI come from the germline V gene. CDR3 protein: CASSYRNWLAGRTPYEQNF. For the CDR3, the DNA is TGTGCCAGCAGTTACCGGAATTGGTTAGCGGGCCGGACCCCCTACGAGCAGAACTTC.

The chain carries TRBV20-1 and TRBJ2-3; D call uncertain. CDR3 length: 16 amino acids. The V gene's germline CDR1 is DFQATT and CDR2 SNEGSKA (reference sequence). V lost 0 bases to trimming and J lost 0 bases, with 13 bases between them. Here the CDR3 reads CSARDLLLPSTDTQYF. For the CDR3, the DNA is TGCAGTGCTAGAGATCTCCTACTACCGAGCACAGATACGCAGTATTTT.

The V and J genes are TRBV20-1 and TRBJ2-3; D gene uncertain. The V and J ends lost 5 bases and 4 bases respectively, with 16 bases between them. The germline V gene encodes CDR1 DFQATT and CDR2 SNEGSKA (reference sequence). The CDR3 extends over 14 amino acids. The CDR3 sequence is CSADAPGGADTQYF. DNA for the CDR3: TGCAGTGCTGACGCCCCCGGCGGTGCAGATACGCAGTATTTT.

This clonotype has at least ten counts. V is TRBV19 and J is TRBJ2-2; 11 bases agree with TRBD2. Germline-derived CDR1 and CDR2 are LNHDA and SQIVND (reference sequence). V was pared by 5 bases and J by 5 bases, with 7 bases of the junction left unmatched. CDR3 size: 16 residues. The CDR3 DNA is TGTGCCAGTAGTGCCACTAGCGGGAGCTGGACCGGGGAGCTGTTTTTT. This translates into CASSATSGSWTGELFF.

The V and J genes are TRBV7-9 and TRBJ2-5; D gene ambiguous. V lost 3 bases and J lost 7, with 18 bases in between. Germline values: CDR1 SEHNR, CDR2 FQNEAQ (reference sequence). The CDR3 is made up of 15 amino acids. CDR3 nucleotides: TGTGCCAGCAGCTTCGAGAGGACCCACGCCGCGACCCAGTACTTC. Protein: CASSFERTHAATQYF.

This clonotype was observed a few times. The rearrangement joins TRBV28 to TRBJ2-7; D might be TRBD2 (6 bases). The CDR3 totals 14 residues. Germline CDR1 and CDR2: MDHEN and SYDVKM. V gave up 7 bases and J gave up 5 bases, with 18 bases separating them. The CDR3 is CASNKGWGVHEQYF. Here the CDR3 DNA reads TGTGCCAGCAATAAAGGTTGGGGGGTACACGAGCAGTACTTC. The entire variable domain, with the rest obtained from reference TRBV28 and TRBJ2-7, is as follows: DVKVTQSSRYLVKRTGEKVFLECVQDMDHENMFWYRQDPGLGLRLIYFSYDVKMKEKGDIPEGYSVSREKKERFSLILESASTNQTSMYLCASNKGWGVHEQYFGPGTRLTVT.

The sample holds a few counts of this clonotype. The rearrangement uses TRBV18 and TRBJ2-1; D possibly corresponds to TRBD2 (5 bases). Germline V lookup: CDR1 KGHSH, CDR2 LQKENI. This CDR3 spans 13 amino acids. The V gene lost 6 bases and the J gene lost 6 bases, with 12 bases spanning the gap. In DNA form, the CDR3 reads TGTGCCAGCTCCTTCGCGGGCGGCAATGAGCAGTTCTTC. Translating it yields CASSFAGGNEQFF.

This chain uses TRBV7-2 with TRBJ2-3; D ambiguous. Trimming removed 4 bases at V and 4 bases at J, with 15 bases between. This CDR3 spans 15 amino acids. Germline CDR1 SGHTA, CDR2 FQGNSA. The CDR3 DNA follows: TGTGCCAGCAGCTCCAGGACCCATTCGGCAGATACGCAGTATTTT. The encoded protein is CASSSRTHSADTQYF.

This clonotype has just a few counts. The chain carries TRBV10-2 and TRBJ1-1; the D is unclear. The germline gives CDR1 WSHSY, CDR2 SAAADI. The CDR3 spans 14 residues. Trimming stripped 8 bases from V and 0 bases from J, with 13 bases between. The CDR3 DNA reads TGCGCCAGCCAGGTCGGTAGGCTGAACACTGAAGCTTTCTTT. It codes for CASQVGRLNTEAFF.

In DNA form, the CDR3 reads TGTGCCAGCAGTGATCCCGGGACAGCTAACTATGGCTACACCTTC. Translated, it gives CASSDPGTANYGYTF. The rearrangement joins TRBV12-3 or TRBV12-4 to TRBJ1-2; 7 nucleotides align to TRBD1. The CDR3 extends over 15 amino acids. The trim removed 5 bases at V and 0 bases at J, leaving 6 bases unmatched.

This sequence joins TRBV7-8 and TRBJ2-3, with 11 bases aligning to TRBD2. Germline V gives CDR1 SGHVS, CDR2 FQNEAQ. CDR3 length: 18 amino acids. The ends lost 4 bases at V and 5 bases at J; junction bases unmatched: 14. CDR3 in DNA: TGTGCCAGCAGCTCACAAGCCCTAATAGCGGGAGGGGAAGATACGCAGTATTTT. Encoded protein: CASSSQALIAGGEDTQYF.

In its sample, this clonotype was seen a few times. This sequence joins TRBV7-9 and TRBJ2-4, with a weak D call TRBD1 (5 bases). CDR1 SEHNR and CDR2 FQNEAQ come from the germline V gene (reference sequence). Trimming took off 5 bases at V and 1 base at J, with 21 bases between the two ends. The CDR3 is 18 amino acids. The CDR3, as DNA: TGTGCCAGCAGCACACGGAGCCCTGGGGCGGAGGCCAAAAACATTCAGTACTTC. Translated: CASSTRSPGAEAKNIQYF.

In its sample, this clonotype was seen many times. V usage is TRBV11-2 and J usage is TRBJ2-7; no reliable D call. This CDR3 is built from 13 residues. Deletions cut 0 bases from V and 1 base from J, with 4 bases between. The germline V gene has CDR1 SGHAT and CDR2 FQNNGV. The CDR3 sequence is CASSLEVSYEQYF. As DNA, the CDR3 is TGTGCCAGCAGCTTAGAGGTATCCTACGAGCAGTACTTC.